This T cell receptor (beta chain) was captured in a study of shared clonotypes between healthy human individuals. Libraries were prepared by immunoSEQ multiplex PCR; TCRdb keeps only in-frame clonotypes and omits some of them. Seen here are fewer than 850,000 clones, 90% to 98% observed once, and the top ten hold less than 0.25%. The germline V gene has CDR1 PRHDT and CDR2 FYEKMQ (reference sequence). This CDR3 has 15 amino acids. Trimming shortened V by 7 bases and J by 1 base, and 14 bases separated the two germline ends. The sample holds one count of this clone. Terminally differentiated effector memory CD45RA+ cells were excluded from the naive CD8 cells, which were CD45RO-negative and positively selected for CCR7.

This chain links TRBV13 with TRBJ2-1; the D gene could be TRBD1 or TRBD2 (5 bases each). The sample comprised naive CD8+ T cells sorted from blood. The receptor's source is a young man in good health. The CDR3 region has the DNA TGTGCCAGCACGGGACCGGGCATTTCCTACAATGAGCAGTTCTTC. Protein sequence: CASTGPGISYNEQFF.